A single TCR beta chain is shown here with its context. What it binds is not known. This sample also contains other DNA sequences that code for the same CDR3. This entry is derived from a study of cytomegalovirus exposure and HLA in healthy donors. Broader study findings: TCR beta V segments were, for the most part, productive about 87% or about 30% of the time in an earlier analysis. In a later analysis, DRB1 alleles had the most associated TCRs; HLA-C alleles the fewest.

All donors participated as healthy donors of bone marrow. Sampled while nominally healthy, donors likely had unrecorded immune exposures. The CDR3 covers 13 residues. The V gene end was trimmed by 1 base and the J gene end by 5 bases; junction bases not matched to a gene: 1. Germline CDR1 reads SGDLS; CDR2 reads YYNGEE. In the PCR, 60 Vbeta and 13 Jbeta primers were used. Method: immunoSEQ multiplex PCR; TCRdb's copy keeps in-frame clones and lacks some. The sample lists roughly 120,000 clones, 79% occurring once. The genes are TRBV9 and TRBJ1-1, with 8 bases fitting TRBD1. Sequencing was done on a sample of PBMCs. The sequence was collected from a man younger than 35 in good health and CMV-seronegative. CDR3 in amino acids: CASSVTGGTEAFF. In nucleotides, the CDR3 is TGTGCCAGCAGCGTAACAGGGGGAACTGAAGCTTTCTTT.